Following are 31 T cell receptor beta chains from one sample sequenced in a study of monozygotic twins with inflammatory bowel disease. TCRdb reprocessed the 5' RACE reads and keeps a single row for each CDR3 protein, giving no DNA. Here the sample table reports about 160,000 distinct CDR3 sequences. Sequencing was done on a sample of blood. These receptors originate from a human donor with ulcerative colitis or Crohn's disease, or a healthy co-twin of an affected twin (not recorded which).

The chain combines TRBV5-1 with TRBJ2-1. Germline lookup yields CDR1 SGHRS and CDR2 YFSETQ. The CDR3 runs 15 residues. This CDR3 reads CASSHDRSSYNEQFF. The whole variable domain, filled in from reference TRBV5-1 and TRBJ2-1, reads KAGVTQTPRYLIKTRGQQVTLSCSPISGHRSVSWYQQTPGQGLQFLFEYFSETQRNKGNFPGRFSGRQFSNSRSEMNVSTLELGDSALYLCASSHDRSSYNEQFFGPGTRLTVL.

This chain's CDR3 is CASSPKRDSGYTF. The genes are TRBV18 and TRBJ1-2; the TCRdb call, TRBD1, lacks DNA for checking. Germline CDR1 KGHSH, CDR2 LQKENI. The CDR3 sequence is 13 residues long.

The chain recombines TRBV5-1 with TRBJ2-1; TCRdb indicates TRBD2, and absent DNA this call remains unverified. The CDR3 is made up of 14 amino acids. Germline CDR1 SGHRS, CDR2 YFSETQ. This CDR3 reads CASSGGGGPNEQFF. Full variable domain (missing parts from reference TRBV5-1 and TRBJ2-1): KAGVTQTPRYLIKTRGQQVTLSCSPISGHRSVSWYQQTPGQGLQFLFEYFSETQRNKGNFPGRFSGRQFSNSRSEMNVSTLELGDSALYLCASSGGGGPNEQFFGPGTRLTVL.

The CDR3 spells CASSLELAGRYF. The rearrangement joins TRBV7-9 to TRBJ2-7; TCRdb names TRBD2, which stays unverified in the absence of DNA. The CDR3 covers 12 residues. Looked up from germline, CDR1 is SEHNR and CDR2 is FQNEAQ (reference sequence).

The V call is TRBV5-1, the J call TRBJ1-1; TCRdb's D call, TRBD1, is unchecked because there is no DNA. CDR1 is SGHRS and CDR2 is YFSETQ in the germline V gene. The CDR3 has 16 residues. This CDR3 is CASSNRTGTMNTEAFF. The complete variable domain, with remaining parts taken from reference TRBV5-1 and TRBJ1-1, reads KAGVTQTPRYLIKTRGQQVTLSCSPISGHRSVSWYQQTPGQGLQFLFEYFSETQRNKGNFPGRFSGRQFSNSRSEMNVSTLELGDSALYLCASSNRTGTMNTEAFFGQGTRLTVV.

CDR3 loop: CASSLVTFEAFF. The J gene is TRBJ1-1, the V gene TRBV5-6. This CDR3 has 12 amino acids. CDR1 SGHDT and CDR2 YYEEEE come from the germline V gene.

The gene calls are TRBV11-2 and TRBJ2-7. This CDR3 has 13 residues. The germline V gene encodes CDR1 SGHAT and CDR2 FQNNGV. The chain's CDR3 is CASSLEQRGEQYF.

This chain connects TRBV15 to TRBJ2-7; TCRdb names TRBD1, which stays unverified in the absence of DNA. Germline CDR1 and CDR2: LNHNV and YYDKDF (reference sequence). This CDR3 is built from 16 residues. The CDR3 is CATSRDPGPFTYEQYF.

This CDR3 reads CASRGFRGKGTDAFF. The chain couples TRBV10-2 to TRBJ1-1; there is no DNA to check the TCRdb D call of TRBD1. The CDR3 extends over 15 amino acids. Germline V gene sequence: CDR1 WSHSY, CDR2 SAAADI.

The chain recombines TRBV7-2 with TRBJ2-1; TCRdb names TRBD2, which stays unverified in the absence of DNA. CDR3 length equals 15 residues. Germline loops: CDR1 SGHTA, CDR2 FQGNSA. The CDR3 loop reads CASSLLRLGGNEQFF.

J is TRBJ1-1 and V is TRBV5-1; TCRdb picks TRBD1, but there is no DNA to check that call. Germline V gene lookup returns CDR1 SGHRS and CDR2 YFSETQ. This CDR3 has 14 amino acids. The CDR3 reads CASSLEGANTEAFF.

The chain recombines TRBV5-1 with TRBJ1-1; TCRdb's D call, TRBD1, is unchecked because there is no DNA. CDR1 and CDR2 from the germline V gene are SGHRS and YFSETQ. CDR3 length: 14 amino acids. CDR3 sequence: CASSATGTFAEAFF.

The chain links TRBV28 to TRBJ1-3; the D call from TCRdb, TRBD1, cannot be confirmed without DNA. Germline loops: CDR1 MDHEN, CDR2 SYDVKM. The CDR3 extends over 15 amino acids. CDR3 sequence: CASSLFAGAGNTIYF. Supplemented by reference TRBV28 and TRBJ1-3, the full variable domain reads DVKVTQSSRYLVKRTGEKVFLECVQDMDHENMFWYRQDPGLGLRLIYFSYDVKMKEKGDIPEGYSVSREKKERFSLILESASTNQTSMYLCASSLFAGAGNTIYFGEGSWLTVV.

V is TRBV11-2 and J is TRBJ2-7; lacking DNA, the TRBD2 call made by TCRdb goes unchecked. The CDR3 has 18 amino acids. Germline-derived CDR1 and CDR2 are SGHAT and FQNNGV. The CDR3 loop is CASSLLAGGLLPRGEQYF.

The chain combines TRBV20-1 with TRBJ2-5; the TRBD2 assignment by TCRdb is unverifiable without DNA. Germline V CDR1 and CDR2: DFQATT, SNEGSKA (reference sequence). This CDR3 has 15 amino acids. The CDR3: CSATFTGLTWKTQYF.

The rearrangement uses TRBV28 and TRBJ1-5. CDR1 and CDR2 (germline): MDHEN, SYDVKM. The CDR3 length is 14 residues. CDR3 residues: CASTSVTRVEPQHF.

The chain uses TRBV20-1 and TRBJ1-1. Germline V gives CDR1 DFQATT, CDR2 SNEGSKA (reference sequence). The CDR3 runs 14 residues. The CDR3 reads CSARGPGPNTEAFF.

The CDR3 protein is CASSFLPSSYNEQFF. The rearrangement joins TRBV12-3 or TRBV12-4 to TRBJ2-1; TCRdb proposes TRBD2, but this gene call is untestable without DNA. This CDR3 is built from 15 residues.

V gene TRBV19 combines with J gene TRBJ2-1. This CDR3 contains 16 residues. Per germline, CDR1 LNHDA and CDR2 SQIVND (reference sequence). CDR3 sequence reads: CASSIVSRSRTREQFF.

V usage is TRBV5-6 and J usage is TRBJ2-3; lacking DNA, the TRBD1 call made by TCRdb goes unchecked. The CDR3 has 15 amino acids. In germline, CDR1 is SGHDT, CDR2 YYEEEE. The CDR3: CASSMTGTGRYTQYF.

The rearrangement joins TRBV30 to TRBJ1-2. CDR3 length: 17 amino acids. The germline gives CDR1 GTSNPN, CDR2 SVGIG (reference sequence). This CDR3 reads CAWSIWAGSSYNYGYTF.

The V gene is TRBV5-6, the J gene TRBJ1-2; TCRdb reports TRBD1, a call that lacks DNA to check it against. Germline values: CDR1 SGHDT, CDR2 YYEEEE. The CDR3 has 12 residues. CDR3 protein: CASSLQGWSYTF.

This chain connects TRBV25-1 to TRBJ1-1; TCRdb proposes TRBD1, but this gene call is untestable without DNA. CDR3 size: 12 residues. The germline CDR1 and CDR2 sequences are MGHDK and SYGVNS. The chain's CDR3 is CASSAFGAEAFF.

This chain uses TRBV3-1 with TRBJ2-1; the TRBD2 assignment by TCRdb is unverifiable without DNA. From germline, CDR1 is LGHDT and CDR2 YNNKEL (reference sequence). The CDR3 is made up of 14 amino acids. The CDR3 is CASSQAGAGNEQFF.

This chain uses TRBV29-1 with TRBJ2-5; there is no DNA to check the TCRdb D call of TRBD2. Per the germline V gene, CDR1 is SQVTM and CDR2 is ANQGSEA. The CDR3 is 15 residues long. This CDR3 is CSVSRAGGYQETQYF. The variable domain in full, with the rest retrieved from reference TRBV29-1 and TRBJ2-5, is SAVISQKPSRDICQRGTSLTIQCQVDSQVTMMFWYRQQPGQSLTLIATANQGSEATYESGFVIDKFPISRPNLTFSTLTVSNMSPEDSSIYLCSVSRAGGYQETQYFGPGTRLLVL.

V and J are TRBV15 and TRBJ2-7; lacking DNA, the TRBD2 call made by TCRdb goes unchecked. The CDR3 runs to 14 residues. Germline lookup yields CDR1 LNHNV and CDR2 YYDKDF (reference sequence). CDR3 residues: CATSRAREGYEQYF.

This rearrangement joins TRBV5-6 to TRBJ2-3; checking the TCRdb D call of TRBD2 is not possible without DNA. Germline values: CDR1 SGHDT, CDR2 YYEEEE. The CDR3 spans 17 residues. The CDR3 sequence is CASSLAHAGGRVDTQYF. The full variable domain, completed using reference TRBV5-6 and TRBJ2-3, is DAGVTQSPTHLIKTRGQQVTLRCSPKSGHDTVSWYQQALGQGPQFIFQYYEEEERQRGNFPDRFSGHQFPNYSSELNVNALLLGDSALYLCASSLAHAGGRVDTQYFGPGTRLTVL.

The chain uses TRBV20-1 and TRBJ2-7; TCRdb's assignment of TRBD2 cannot be checked, as there is no DNA. Germline values: CDR1 DFQATT, CDR2 SNEGSKA (reference sequence). CDR3 length equals 14 residues. This CDR3 is CSARSGRAVYEQYF.

The chain employs TRBV29-1 and TRBJ2-3; TCRdb designates TRBD2, a call that cannot be tested without DNA. The germline CDR1 and CDR2 sequences are SQVTM and ANQGSEA. The CDR3 contains 15 residues. The CDR3 region is CSVVVTSGSSDTQYF.

The rearrangement uses TRBV2 and TRBJ2-1; TCRdb's D call of TRBD1 is untestable without DNA. Germline CDR1 is SNHLY and CDR2 is FYNNEI. The CDR3 is made up of 17 amino acids. CDR3 sequence reads: CASSGSLGTGGYNEQFF.

The chain joins TRBV15 to TRBJ2-3; TCRdb's D call, TRBD2, is unchecked because there is no DNA. Germline V gives CDR1 LNHNV, CDR2 YYDKDF (reference sequence). The CDR3 is 16 amino acids. CDR3: CATSIRLAVSTDTQYF.